One sample yielded the 30 T cell receptor beta chains listed below, sequenced in a study of blood T cells in healthy people across ages. It was with a sample-barcoded 5' primer and a J-beta primer mix that a second PCR of about 7 to 12 cycles was run. Each CDR3 protein gets one entry after TCRdb re-called the 5' RACE reads with MiXCR. The top ten clones hold 15% to 20% of a sample with approximately 1,100,000 distinct CDR3 sequences, roughly 45% of them seen once. Specimen: blood. The receptors stem from a woman between 55 and 75 years old in good health.

The chain is built from TRBV10-2 and TRBJ2-1; D might be TRBD2 (7 bases). V gave up 8 bases and J gave up 7 bases, with 18 bases separating them. The germline CDR1 and CDR2 sequences are WSHSY and SAAADI. This CDR3 has 14 residues. The CDR3 sequence is CASGIGGALNEQFF. DNA for the CDR3: TGCGCCAGCGGTATTGGGGGGGCTCTTAATGAGCAGTTCTTC.

The chain links TRBV29-1 to TRBJ2-3; D unclear. Germline loops: CDR1 SQVTM, CDR2 ANQGSEA. CDR3 length: 12 residues. Between the trimmed V and J ends, which lost 4 bases and 4 bases, there was a span of 9 bases. CDR3 sequence: CSVGLLADTQYF. The CDR3, as DNA: TGCAGCGTTGGGCTATTAGCAGATACGCAGTATTTT.

The gene calls are TRBV18 and TRBJ2-5; 10 bases line up with TRBD2. CDR3 length: 16 residues. Trimming cost V 1 base and J 11 bases; bases outside gene matches: 13. Germline lookup yields CDR1 KGHSH and CDR2 LQKENI. The CDR3 protein is CASSPRSLAGVNEQYF. The CDR3 DNA reads TGTGCCAGCTCACCACGAAGTCTAGCGGGAGTAAATGAGCAGTACTTC.

This chain connects TRBV15 to TRBJ1-1; D is unclear. V was shortened by 3 bases and J by 5 bases, with 13 bases between the two germline ends. CDR1 LNHNV and CDR2 YYDKDF come from the germline V gene (reference sequence). The CDR3 spans 14 residues. CDR3 coding DNA: TGTGCCACCAGCAGCTCCGGGGTCTCTACTGAAGCTTTCTTT. Its translation: CATSSSGVSTEAFF.

There are a few counts of this clonotype. The chain combines TRBV13 with TRBJ2-4; TRBD2 aligns across 10 bases. Gene TRBJ2-7 matches the end of the DNA better, so the J call may be wrong. Germline assignment: CDR1 PRHDT and CDR2 FYEKMQ (reference sequence). The CDR3 covers 16 residues. CDR3 DNA: TGTGCCAGCAGCTCGAGAGCTAGCGGGAGAAACTACGAGCAGTACTTC. Its protein is CASSSRASGRNYEQYF.

The chain has TRBV4-1 and TRBJ2-7; 9 bases agree with TRBD2. The J call may be wrong; the DNA end is better matched by TRBJ2-5. The V gene's germline CDR1 is MGHRA and CDR2 YSYEKL. CDR3 size: 17 residues. DNA for the CDR3: TGCGCCAGCAGCCAAGATAGGGGTAGCGGGGGCTGGGAGACCCAGTACTTC. Its translation is CASSQDRGSGGWETQYF.

This clonotype has only a few counts. The rearrangement joins TRBV27 to TRBJ2-1, with D perhaps matching TRBD1 or TRBD2 (5 bases each). The CDR3 contains 14 residues. V dropped 8 bases and J dropped 0 bases, with 11 bases sitting between them. Germline V gene sequence: CDR1 MNHEY, CDR2 SMNVEV (reference sequence). The DNA for the CDR3 is TGTGCCAGCTCGGGGACGGACTCCTACAATGAGCAGTTCTTC. It codes for CASSGTDSYNEQFF.

In regard to this clonotype: An end of the junction does not agree with germline; a read error may underlie this. CDR3 protein: CGVRANQETQYF. The CDR3 coding sequence is TGCGGCGTTCGGGCAAACCAAGAGACCCAGTACTTC. V is TRBV29-1 and J is TRBJ2-5; D is unclear. The germline CDR1 and CDR2 sequences are SQVTM and ANQGSEA. CDR3 length: 12 residues.

V usage is TRBV6-6 and J usage is TRBJ1-1; the match to TRBD1 covers 12 bases. This CDR3 has 16 residues. Trimming took 6 bases from V and 7 from J; bases not matched to a gene: 12. Germline V gives CDR1 MNHNY, CDR2 SVGAGI (reference sequence). The CDR3 spells CASRTGDRGPPYEAFF. In nucleotides, the CDR3 is TGTGCCAGCAGAACTGGGGACAGGGGGCCCCCGTATGAAGCTTTCTTT.

This clonotype was observed many times. The gene calls are TRBV12-3 or TRBV12-4 and TRBJ2-7; D is unresolved. Between the trimmed V and J ends, which lost 8 bases and 4 bases, there was a span of 15 bases. This CDR3 has 13 residues. The CDR3 reads CASQKPRRYEQYF. The CDR3 nucleotides are TGTGCCAGCCAGAAGCCCCGGCGGTACGAGCAGTACTTC.

This clonotype occurred once. This chain joins TRBV20-1 and TRBJ1-1; D possibly corresponds to TRBD1 (6 bases). Germline V gives CDR1 DFQATT, CDR2 SNEGSKA (reference sequence). V was clipped by 6 bases and J by 4 bases, with 18 bases between them. The CDR3 has 14 residues. The CDR3 coding sequence is TGCAGTGCCCCCCCCGCGGGGGGGCGCACTGAAGCTTTCTTT. Translated, it gives CSAPPAGGRTEAFF.

This rearrangement joins TRBV6-1 to TRBJ2-7; TRBD1 aligns across 9 bases. This CDR3 is 15 amino acids long. CDR1 is MNHNS and CDR2 is SASEGT in the germline V gene. Losses at the gene ends were 3 bases for V and 1 base for J; bases not matched to a gene: 4. The CDR3 DNA reads TGTGCCAGCAGTGATGATGGACAGGGGTCCTACGAGCAGTACTTC. Translating gives CASSDDGQGSYEQYF.

The chain has TRBV11-2 and TRBJ2-1, with 13 nucleotides matching TRBD2. From germline, CDR1 is SGHAT and CDR2 FQNNGV. The trim removed 8 bases at V and 9 bases at J, leaving 16 bases unmatched. The CDR3 loop spans 17 amino acids. This chain's CDR3 is CASRRSGTSGAGSEQFF. In DNA, the CDR3 is TGTGCCAGCCGACGTTCCGGGACTAGCGGGGCGGGTAGTGAGCAGTTCTTC.

This clonotype was detected only a few times. The J gene is TRBJ2-3, the V gene TRBV27; D might be TRBD2 (5 bases). The CDR3 has 14 amino acids. V dropped 0 bases and J dropped 4 bases, with 8 bases sitting between them. Germline CDR1 and CDR2: MNHEY and SMNVEV (reference sequence). The CDR3 sequence is CASSLSEAADTQYF. The CDR3 coding sequence is TGTGCCAGCAGTTTATCGGAGGCCGCAGATACGCAGTATTTT.

This rearrangement joins TRBV21-1 to TRBJ2-5; the listed D gene, TRBD1, was not tested against the DNA. TRBV21-1 is reported as a pseudogene. The CDR3 consists of 17 residues. CDR3 nucleotides: TGTGCCAGCAGCAAAGGGAACCCCCAAGACAGGGAAGAGACCCAGTACTTC. This codes for CASSKGNPQDREETQYF.

V usage is TRBV5-1 and J usage is TRBJ2-5; D tentatively fits TRBD1 or TRBD2 (6 bases each). V was cut by 0 bases and J by 11 bases, with 20 bases left in between. CDR1 SGHRS and CDR2 YFSETQ come from the germline V gene. This CDR3 is built from 15 residues. As DNA, the CDR3 is TGCGCCAGCAGCTTGGTGGGGGGCAGGAACAATGAGCAGTACTTC. Its protein is CASSLVGGRNNEQYF.

The table lists this clonotype with a few counts. This chain links TRBV6-6 with TRBJ2-5; unclear D gene. The CDR3 runs to 12 residues. From germline, CDR1 is MNHNY and CDR2 SVGAGI (reference sequence). V shed 8 bases and J shed 5 bases, with 12 bases lying between them. This CDR3 is CASALGWETQYF. The CDR3 DNA sequence: TGTGCCAGCGCGCTAGGGTGGGAGACCCAGTACTTC.

The rearrangement links TRBV25-1 to TRBJ1-5; possible D gene TRBD1, 5 bases. V lost 4 bases and J lost 2, with 9 bases in between. CDR1 and CDR2 (germline): MGHDK, SYGVNS. This CDR3 has 14 residues. The CDR3 sequence: CASSGPGGNQPQHF. DNA of the CDR3: TGTGCCAGCAGTGGCCCGGGGGGCAATCAGCCCCAGCATTTT.

This clonotype was recorded a few times. CDR3: CSVEGTTSGSTNEQFF. CDR3 bases: TGCAGCGTTGAAGGTACGACTAGCGGTTCCACCAATGAGCAGTTCTTC. The chain carries TRBV29-1 and TRBJ2-1, with 9 bases lining up with TRBD2. J lost 6 bases, V lost 1 base, and 10 bases had no gene match. The germline CDR1 and CDR2 sequences are SQVTM and ANQGSEA. This CDR3 spans 16 amino acids.

The V call is TRBV15, the J call TRBJ2-4; no definite D call. Germline values: CDR1 LNHNV, CDR2 YYDKDF (reference sequence). The CDR3 covers 17 residues. V was cut by 3 bases and J by 0 bases, with 15 bases left in between. CDR3 protein: CATSSLRGGLAKNIQYF. CDR3 nucleotides: TGTGCCACCAGCAGCCTAAGAGGTGGCTTAGCCAAAAACATTCAGTACTTC.

The V call is TRBV11-2, the J call TRBJ2-3, with 13 bases identical to TRBD2. This CDR3 spans 17 amino acids. Germline trimming cut 4 bases from V and 3 bases from J; bases unmatched to any gene: 7. Germline CDR1 SGHAT, CDR2 FQNNGV. The CDR3: CASSSHQTSGRTDTQYF. The CDR3, as DNA: TGTGCCAGCAGCTCCCACCAGACTAGCGGGAGGACAGATACGCAGTATTTT.

This clonotype was seen only a few times. The rearrangement uses TRBV12-3 or TRBV12-4 and TRBJ1-4; 7 nucleotides line up with TRBD1. The CDR3 is made up of 15 amino acids. The junction had 8 bases not matched to a gene; V was cut back by 5 bases and J by 5 bases. The CDR3 coding sequence is TGTGCCAGCAGTCTCATCGGGACAGTGAATGAAAAACTGTTTTTT. Translation: CASSLIGTVNEKLFF.

The chain has TRBV9 and TRBJ2-5; maybe TRBD2 (6 bases). Germline-derived CDR1 and CDR2 are SGDLS and YYNGEE. V was shortened by 1 base and J by 11 bases, with 15 bases between the two germline ends. The CDR3 contains 13 residues. The CDR3, as DNA: TGTGCCAGCAGCGTAAAAGCAGCGGGTGAGCAGTACTTC. It is translated as CASSVKAAGEQYF.

This clonotype was seen more than once but under ten times. The V gene is TRBV9, the J gene TRBJ1-4; D is unclear. Germline V CDR1 and CDR2: SGDLS, YYNGEE. The length of the CDR3 is 16 residues. V shed 0 bases and J shed 3 bases, with 12 bases lying between them. The CDR3 region is CASSVATGNPNEKLFF. The CDR3 bases are TGTGCCAGCAGCGTAGCTACGGGCAACCCTAATGAAAAACTGTTTTTT.

Note on this clonotype: This may arise from a read error, as a much more abundant clone is one base away. The CDR3 protein is CNARGTSVSTDTQYF. The DNA of the CDR3 is TGCAACGCCCGAGGGACTAGCGTTAGCACAGATACGCAGTATTTT. V is TRBV29-1 and J is TRBJ2-3; 10 positions match TRBD2. CDR1 is SQVTM and CDR2 is ANQGSEA in the germline V gene. The CDR3 is 15 residues long.

This clonotype has only a few counts. The chain is built from TRBV20-1 and TRBJ2-3, with D maybe TRBD2 (5 bases). V gave up 5 bases and J gave up 0 bases, with 15 bases separating them. Germline V gene sequence: CDR1 DFQATT, CDR2 SNEGSKA (reference sequence). CDR3 size: 15 residues. The CDR3, as DNA: TGCAGTGCTCGCCCCCGGCGGACTAGCACAGATACGCAGTATTTT. It encodes CSARPRRTSTDTQYF.

The V call is TRBV20-1, the J call TRBJ2-3; 8 nucleotides align to TRBD2. CDR1 and CDR2 from the germline V gene are DFQATT and SNEGSKA (reference sequence). V was pared by 4 bases and J by 0 bases, with 9 bases of the junction left unmatched. The CDR3 has 16 residues. Here the CDR3 reads CSATNLAGRSTDTQYF. CDR3 DNA: TGCAGTGCTACCAACTTAGCGGGGAGGAGCACAGATACGCAGTATTTT.

The chain joins TRBV20-1 to TRBJ2-1; the match to TRBD2 covers 13 bases. CDR1 and CDR2 from the germline V gene are DFQATT and SNEGSKA (reference sequence). V lost 2 bases, J lost 0 bases, and 13 bases stayed unmatched. This CDR3 comprises 20 residues. CDR3 protein: CSARPRLAGGLVSSYNEQFF. CDR3 DNA: TGCAGTGCTAGACCTCGACTAGCGGGAGGTCTCGTGAGCTCCTACAATGAGCAGTTCTTC.

The chain joins TRBV10-1 to TRBJ2-2; the match to TRBD2 covers 7 bases. The CDR3 is made up of 14 amino acids. V dropped 5 bases and J dropped 4; count of bases not matched to a gene: 4. Per the germline V gene, CDR1 is WNHNN and CDR2 is SYGVQD (reference sequence). This chain's CDR3 is CASSQRLATGELFF. In nucleotides, the CDR3 is TGCGCCAGCAGTCAGCGACTAGCCACCGGGGAGCTGTTTTTT.

The CDR3 nucleotides read TGCAGTGCTAGAGTAGCGAGTGCCTACAATGAGCAGTTCTTC. Protein: CSARVASAYNEQFF. The chain carries TRBV20-1 and TRBJ2-1, with D perhaps TRBD2 (5 bases). Germline V gene sequence: CDR1 DFQATT, CDR2 SNEGSKA (reference sequence). CDR3 length: 14 residues. V gave up 1 base and J gave up 2 bases, with 9 bases separating them.